This passage covers 23 T cell receptor beta chains from one sample sequenced in a study of blood T cell repertoires in COVID-19 (dated by TCRdb to about 2020). Libraries were made using the immunoSEQ multiplex PCR assay. This is the immuneACCESS table as TCRdb keeps it, with only in-frame sequences that have V and J called. A part of the clones is gone; compared with another copy, unresolved V genes explain less than half, and the rest is unexplained. The sample table shows under 300,000 clones, and roughly four fifths are seen once. The ten top clones hold around 3.3% of the sample. The material sequenced was peripheral blood. The receptor set was obtained from a woman aged 18-30 years with acute or convalescent COVID-19.

This sequence joins TRBV19 and TRBJ1-2, with 8 bases fitting TRBD1. With 5 bases clipped from V and 8 bases from J, the junction kept 10 bases outside the gene matches. CDR3 size: 14 residues. Germline V gene lookup returns CDR1 LNHDA and CDR2 SQIVND (reference sequence). The chain's CDR3 is CASSPHNRGLGYTF. The CDR3 nucleotides read TGTGCCAGTAGTCCGCACAACAGGGGGTTGGGCTACACCTTC.

This chain joins TRBV4-2 and TRBJ2-1; 8 bases are a match to TRBD2. With 6 bases clipped from V and 3 bases from J, the junction kept 7 bases outside the gene matches. Germline CDR1 and CDR2: LGHNA and YNFKEQ. The CDR3 spans 15 residues. CDR3 loop: CASRVGSGSYNEQFF. Written as DNA, the CDR3 is TGTGCCAGCAGAGTTGGAAGCGGGAGCTACAATGAGCAGTTCTTC.

The chain combines TRBV2 with TRBJ2-7, with 9 bases aligning to TRBD2. The length of the CDR3 is 14 residues. With V trimmed by 11 bases and J by 0 bases, 8 bases remained unmatched. Germline CDR1 is SNHLY and CDR2 is FYNNEI. The CDR3 sequence is CAGKTSGNSYEQYF. CDR3 in DNA: TGTGCCGGTAAGACTAGCGGCAACTCCTACGAGCAGTACTTC.

This clone was counted a single time. The chain recombines TRBV7-9 with TRBJ2-3, with D possibly matching TRBD2 (5 bases). The V gene's germline CDR1 is SEHNR and CDR2 FQNEAQ (reference sequence). The CDR3 is 15 amino acids. Between the trimmed V and J ends, which lost 2 bases and 1 base, there was a span of 10 bases. CDR3 nucleotides: TGTGCCAGCAGCTTAACTTACGGGGGCACAGATACGCAGTATTTT. Translating gives CASSLTYGGTDTQYF.

The chain links TRBV5-1 to TRBJ1-2; D remains ambiguous. This CDR3 comprises 15 residues. CDR1 is SGHRS, CDR2 YFSETQ, per germline. V shed 0 bases and J shed 8 bases, with 17 bases lying between them. The CDR3 loop reads CASSLAPAAGRGYTF. The CDR3 DNA sequence: TGCGCCAGCAGCTTGGCCCCGGCGGCCGGGAGAGGCTACACCTTC.

This clone was observed a few times. The chain carries TRBV11-3 and TRBJ2-3; TRBD1 agrees at 7 bases. From germline, CDR1 is SGHNT and CDR2 YENEEA. With V trimmed by 6 bases and J by 2 bases, 8 bases remained unmatched. This CDR3 has 15 residues. The CDR3, as DNA: TGTGCCAGCAGTCAGGGGGTGAGATACACAGATACGCAGTATTTT. This gives the protein CASSQGVRYTDTQYF.

The CDR3 DNA is TGTGCCTGGAGTCTCAGGGGGAGATTCTATGGCTACACCTTC. It yields the protein CAWSLRGRFYGYTF. This chain uses TRBV30 with TRBJ1-2, with 7 bases fitting TRBD1. The length of the CDR3 is 14 residues. CDR1 is GTSNPN and CDR2 is SVGIG in the germline V gene (reference sequence). J gave up 4 bases and V 2 bases, and 7 bases lay outside the gene matches.

The chain employs TRBV7-3 and TRBJ2-3; no firm D call. The ends were cut back, 5 bases at V and 6 bases at J, with 12 bases in the middle. Germline loops: CDR1 SGHTA, CDR2 FQGTGA. The CDR3 is made up of 13 amino acids. CDR3 sequence (DNA): TGTGCCAGCAGCCCCGCAGTCTTGGATACGCAGTATTTT. Translation: CASSPAVLDTQYF.

Only a few counts were recorded for this clone. The chain joins TRBV15 to TRBJ1-1; D gene uncertain. There are 10 residues in the CDR3. In germline, CDR1 is LNHNV, CDR2 YYDKDF (reference sequence). V lost 1 base to trimming and J lost 11 bases, with 5 bases between them. CDR3 amino acids: CATSRVQAFF. The DNA for the CDR3 is TGTGCCACCAGCAGAGTTCAGGCTTTCTTT.

The rearrangement links TRBV7-9 to TRBJ2-7, with TRBD2 matching over 9 bases. Germline trimming cut 5 bases from V and 0 bases from J; bases unmatched to any gene: 2. Germline-derived CDR1 and CDR2 are SEHNR and FQNEAQ (reference sequence). The length of the CDR3 is 14 residues. CDR3 DNA: TGTGCCAGCAGCGTTAGCGGGAGCTCCTACGAGCAGTACTTC. Its protein is CASSVSGSSYEQYF.

In this sample, this clone turned up a few times. CDR3 nucleotide sequence: TGTGCCAGCAGCTTTGGCATCCGTGAAGCTTTCTTT. This codes for CASSFGIREAFF. The chain carries TRBV7-3 and TRBJ1-1; D is uncertain. Germline lookup yields CDR1 SGHTA and CDR2 FQGTGA. V lost 3 bases and J 7 bases, leaving 9 bases between the germline ends. The CDR3 runs to 12 residues.

The chain carries TRBV19 and TRBJ1-2; maybe TRBD1 (6 bases). The V gene's germline CDR1 is LNHDA and CDR2 SQIVND (reference sequence). V lost 7 bases and J lost 5, with 17 bases in between. The CDR3 runs 14 residues. The CDR3 here is CASTRTVEPYGYTF. The CDR3 DNA sequence: TGTGCCAGTACCCGGACAGTTGAGCCTTATGGCTACACCTTC. The variable domain in full, with the rest retrieved from reference TRBV19 and TRBJ1-2, is DGGITQSPKYLFRKEGQNVTLSCEQNLNHDAMYWYRQDPGQGLRLIYYSQIVNDFQKGDIAEGYSVSREKKESFPLTVTSAQKNPTAFYLCASTRTVEPYGYTFGSGTRLTVV.

This chain joins TRBV7-2 and TRBJ2-7; 8 bases line up with TRBD1. Germline CDR1 and CDR2: SGHTA and FQGNSA. This CDR3 has 17 amino acids. V trimming: 3 bases; J trimming: 1 base; junction bases outside the gene matches: 11. The CDR3 bases are TGTGCCAGCAGCTTTGCCCCGGGGCGGGACAGGTCCTACGAGCAGTACTTC. Translation: CASSFAPGRDRSYEQYF.

V and J are TRBV24-1 and TRBJ2-7; 16 bases agree with TRBD2. The trim removed 3 bases at V and 7 bases at J, leaving 8 bases unmatched. Germline CDR1 KGHDR, CDR2 SFDVKD. The CDR3 covers 17 residues. CDR3 nucleotides: TGTGCCACCAGTGATGGGACTAGCGGGAGGGCCCTCGGAGAGCAGTACTTC. The encoded protein is CATSDGTSGRALGEQYF.

This rearrangement joins TRBV5-1 to TRBJ2-7, with TRBD1 identical over 7 bases. Unmatched junction bases numbered 11, after V lost 2 bases and J lost 0 bases. Germline V lookup: CDR1 SGHRS, CDR2 YFSETQ. The CDR3 extends over 17 amino acids. The CDR3 loop is CASSFPPPGQHSYEQYF. The CDR3 DNA sequence: TGCGCCAGCAGCTTCCCTCCGCCGGGACAGCACTCCTACGAGCAGTACTTC.

This chain links TRBV5-1 with TRBJ1-1; D not certain. Trimming removed 0 bases from V and 1 base from J, with 10 bases in between. This CDR3 has 15 amino acids. Germline-derived CDR1 and CDR2 are SGHRS and YFSETQ. This chain's CDR3 is CASSLDARQNTEAFF. The CDR3, as DNA: TGCGCCAGCAGCTTGGACGCCAGGCAGAACACTGAAGCTTTCTTT.

The V gene is TRBV6-1, the J gene TRBJ2-1; 11 nucleotides line up with TRBD1. CDR3 size: 15 residues. Germline CDR1 reads MNHNS; CDR2 reads SASEGT. Trimming at V came to 0 bases and at J to 8 bases, leaving 3 bases not matched to a gene. The CDR3 nucleotides read TGTGCCAGCAGTGAAGCGGGGGACAGGGGGGATGAGCAGTTCTTC. Translated, it gives CASSEAGDRGDEQFF.

J is TRBJ2-7 and V is TRBV7-2; 9 bases are shared with TRBD2. The CDR3 consists of 15 residues. Germline assignment: CDR1 SGHTA and CDR2 FQGNSA. J was trimmed by 4 bases and V by 1 base; bases with no gene match: 5. For the CDR3, the DNA is TGTGCCAGCAGCTTAGATAGCGGGAGTAGATACGAGCAGTACTTC. Its translation: CASSLDSGSRYEQYF.

This sequence joins TRBV19 and TRBJ1-2; D unresolved. CDR1 and CDR2 from the germline V gene are LNHDA and SQIVND (reference sequence). Trimming stripped 7 bases from V and 7 bases from J, with 19 bases between. CDR3 length equals 14 residues. The chain's CDR3 is CASKWNRRGSGYTF. In DNA form, the CDR3 reads TGTGCCAGTAAGTGGAACAGAAGAGGGTCTGGCTACACCTTC.

CDR3 bases: TGTGCCTGGAGCCGGGGAAGCGGGTATGGCTACACCTTC. It specifies CAWSRGSGYGYTF. The genes are TRBV30 and TRBJ1-2; no clear D. V was pared by 3 bases and J by 5 bases, with 13 bases between. Germline values: CDR1 GTSNPN, CDR2 SVGIG (reference sequence). The CDR3 spans 13 residues. Variable domain in full (rest from reference TRBV30 and TRBJ1-2): SQTIHQWPATLVQPVGSPLSLECTVEGTSNPNLYWYRQAAGRGLQLLFYSVGIGQISSEVPQNLSASRPQDRQFILSSKKLLLSDSGFYLCAWSRGSGYGYTFGSGTRLTVV.

The chain links TRBV6-6 to TRBJ1-3; tentative D call: TRBD1 (5 bases). The CDR3 runs to 14 residues. The germline V gene has CDR1 MNHNY and CDR2 SVGAGI (reference sequence). V was cut by 7 bases and J by 5 bases, with 15 bases left in between. Here the CDR3 reads CASTDETVRNTIYF. CDR3 DNA: TGTGCCAGCACCGACGAGACAGTAAGAAACACCATATATTTT.

The chain links TRBV5-1 to TRBJ2-3, with 13 bases matching TRBD2. Germline CDR1 and CDR2: SGHRS and YFSETQ. V gave up 4 bases and J gave up 3 bases; unmatched junction bases: 2. The CDR3 is 15 residues long. The CDR3 reads CASSKGLAGTDTQYF. The CDR3 DNA follows: TGCGCCAGCAGCAAGGGACTAGCGGGAACAGATACGCAGTATTTT.

The gene calls are TRBV5-1 and TRBJ2-1, with 13 bases that match TRBD2. Germline lookup yields CDR1 SGHRS and CDR2 YFSETQ. V dropped 4 bases and J dropped 6; count of bases not matched to a gene: 7. The CDR3 has 16 residues. The DNA for the CDR3 is TGCGCCAGCAGCCTCGGACTAGCGGGAGTAGGCAATGAGCAGTTCTTC. Its translation is CASSLGLAGVGNEQFF. Drawing the rest from reference TRBV5-1 and TRBJ2-1, the complete variable domain is KAGVTQTPRYLIKTRGQQVTLSCSPISGHRSVSWYQQTPGQGLQFLFEYFSETQRNKGNFPGRFSGRQFSNSRSEMNVSTLELGDSALYLCASSLGLAGVGNEQFFGPGTRLTVL.